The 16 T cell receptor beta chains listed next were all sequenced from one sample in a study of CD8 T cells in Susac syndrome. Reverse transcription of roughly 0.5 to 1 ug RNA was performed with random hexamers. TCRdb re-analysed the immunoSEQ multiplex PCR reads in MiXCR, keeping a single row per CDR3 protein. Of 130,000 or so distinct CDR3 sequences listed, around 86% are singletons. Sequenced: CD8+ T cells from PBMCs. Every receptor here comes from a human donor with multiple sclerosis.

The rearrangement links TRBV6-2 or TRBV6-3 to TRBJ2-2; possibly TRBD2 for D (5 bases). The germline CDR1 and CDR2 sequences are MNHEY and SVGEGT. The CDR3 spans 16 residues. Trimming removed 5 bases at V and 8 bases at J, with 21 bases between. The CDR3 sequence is CASSSAGEGPGGELFF. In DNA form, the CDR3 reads TGTGCCAGCAGTAGCGCCGGAGAGGGCCCCGGAGGGGAGCTGTTTTTT.

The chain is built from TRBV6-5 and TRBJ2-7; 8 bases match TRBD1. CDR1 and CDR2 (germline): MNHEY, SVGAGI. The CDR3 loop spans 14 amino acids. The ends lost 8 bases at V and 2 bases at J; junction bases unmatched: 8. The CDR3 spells CASGLRDRTYEQYF. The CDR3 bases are TGTGCCAGCGGGCTCAGGGACAGGACCTACGAGCAGTACTTC.

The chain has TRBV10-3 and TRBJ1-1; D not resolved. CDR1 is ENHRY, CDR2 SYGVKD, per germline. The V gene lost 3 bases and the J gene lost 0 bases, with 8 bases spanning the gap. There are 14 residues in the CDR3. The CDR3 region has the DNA TGTGCCATCAGTGACGGACTGATGAACACTGAAGCTTTCTTT. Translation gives CAISDGLMNTEAFF.

This chain's CDR3 is CACRRGYDRERTEAFF. The CDR3 nucleotides are TGTGCCTGCCGTAGGGGGTATGACAGGGAAAGGACTGAAGCTTTCTTT. The rearrangement joins TRBV30 to TRBJ1-1; TRBD1 matches at 7 bases. V lost 6 bases, J lost 5 bases, and 18 bases stayed unmatched. Germline assignment: CDR1 GTSNPN and CDR2 SVGIG (reference sequence). The CDR3 contains 16 residues. The full variable domain, in which reference TRBV30 and TRBJ1-1 provide the parts outside the CDR3, is SQTIHQWPATLVQPVGSPLSLECTVEGTSNPNLYWYRQAAGRGLQLLFYSVGIGQISSEVPQNLSASRPQDRQFILSSKKLLLSDSGFYLCACRRGYDRERTEAFFGQGTRLTVV.

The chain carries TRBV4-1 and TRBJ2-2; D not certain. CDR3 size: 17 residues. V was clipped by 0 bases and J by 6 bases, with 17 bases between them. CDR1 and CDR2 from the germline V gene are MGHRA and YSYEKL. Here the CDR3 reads CASSQDIRHFAAGELFF. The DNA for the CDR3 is TGCGCCAGCAGCCAAGATATACGGCACTTCGCGGCCGGGGAGCTGTTTTTT.

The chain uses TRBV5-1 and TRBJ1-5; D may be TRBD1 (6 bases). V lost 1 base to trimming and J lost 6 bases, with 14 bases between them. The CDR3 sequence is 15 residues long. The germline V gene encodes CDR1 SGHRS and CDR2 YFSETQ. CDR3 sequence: CASSLRGLYGQPQHF. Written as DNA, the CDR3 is TGCGCCAGCAGCTTGCGGGGGCTGTACGGTCAGCCCCAGCATTTT.

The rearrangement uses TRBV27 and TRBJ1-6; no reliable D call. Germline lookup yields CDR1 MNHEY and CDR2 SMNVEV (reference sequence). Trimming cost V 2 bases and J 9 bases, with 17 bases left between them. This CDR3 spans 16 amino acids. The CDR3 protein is CASSLGPGGGSSPLHF. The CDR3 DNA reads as TGTGCCAGCAGTTTAGGTCCAGGCGGCGGAAGTTCACCCCTCCACTTT.

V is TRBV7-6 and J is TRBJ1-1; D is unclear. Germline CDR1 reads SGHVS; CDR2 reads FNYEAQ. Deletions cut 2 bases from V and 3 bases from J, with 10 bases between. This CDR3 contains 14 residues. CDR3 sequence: CASSLNSEHTEAFF. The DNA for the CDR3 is TGTGCCAGCAGCTTAAATTCGGAACACACTGAAGCTTTCTTT.

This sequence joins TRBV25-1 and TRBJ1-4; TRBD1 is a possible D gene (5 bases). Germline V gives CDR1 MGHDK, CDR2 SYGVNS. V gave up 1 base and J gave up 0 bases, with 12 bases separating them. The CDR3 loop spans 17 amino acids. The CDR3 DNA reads TGTGCCAGCAGTGAATTCTTGACAGATTCAACTAATGAAAAACTGTTTTTT. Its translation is CASSEFLTDSTNEKLFF.

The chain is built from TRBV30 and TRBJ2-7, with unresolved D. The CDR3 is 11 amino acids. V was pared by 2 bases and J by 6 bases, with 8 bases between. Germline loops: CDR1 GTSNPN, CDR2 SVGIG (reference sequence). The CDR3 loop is CAWSSGLEQYF. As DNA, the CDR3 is TGTGCCTGGAGTTCTGGGCTCGAGCAGTACTTC.

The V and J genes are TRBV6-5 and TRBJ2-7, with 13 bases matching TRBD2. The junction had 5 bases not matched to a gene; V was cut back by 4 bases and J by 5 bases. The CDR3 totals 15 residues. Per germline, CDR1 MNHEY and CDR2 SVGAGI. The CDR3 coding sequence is TGTGCCAGCAGTTTGACTAGCGGGAGGTATAACGAGCAGTACGTC. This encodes CASSLTSGRYNEQYV.

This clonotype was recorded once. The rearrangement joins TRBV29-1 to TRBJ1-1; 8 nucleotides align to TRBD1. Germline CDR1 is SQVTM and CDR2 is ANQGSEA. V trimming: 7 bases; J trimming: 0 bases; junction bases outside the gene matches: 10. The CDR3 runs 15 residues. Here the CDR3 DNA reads TGCAGCGCGACAGGGACAGGAAACATGAACACTGAAGCTTTCTTT. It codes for CSATGTGNMNTEAFF.

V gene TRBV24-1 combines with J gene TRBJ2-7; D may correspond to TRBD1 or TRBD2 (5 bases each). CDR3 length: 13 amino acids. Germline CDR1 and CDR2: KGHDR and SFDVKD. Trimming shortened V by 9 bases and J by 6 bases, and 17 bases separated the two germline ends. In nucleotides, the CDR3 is TGTGCCACCCCCGTTGGGACCGTTCCCGAGCAGTACGTC. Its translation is CATPVGTVPEQYV.

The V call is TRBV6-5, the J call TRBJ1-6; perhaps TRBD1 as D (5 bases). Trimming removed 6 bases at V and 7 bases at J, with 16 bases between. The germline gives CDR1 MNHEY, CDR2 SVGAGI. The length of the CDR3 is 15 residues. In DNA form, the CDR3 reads TGTGCCAGCAGCTGGGGGGGAGAATTCAATTCACCCCTCCACTTT. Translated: CASSWGGEFNSPLHF.

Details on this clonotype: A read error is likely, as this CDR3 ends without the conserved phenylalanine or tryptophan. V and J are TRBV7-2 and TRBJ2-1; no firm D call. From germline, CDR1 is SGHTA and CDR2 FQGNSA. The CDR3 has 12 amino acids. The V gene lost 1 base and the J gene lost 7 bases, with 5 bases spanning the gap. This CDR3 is CASSLVGNEQFC. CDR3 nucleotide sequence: TGTGCCAGCAGCTTAGTTGGTAATGAGCAGTTCTGC.

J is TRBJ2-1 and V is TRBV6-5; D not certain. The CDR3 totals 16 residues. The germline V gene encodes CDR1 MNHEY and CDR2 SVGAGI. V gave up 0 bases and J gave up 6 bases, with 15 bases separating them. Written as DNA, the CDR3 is TGTGCCAGCAGTTACTCGATAGGGATATTAACCAATGAGCAGTTCTTC. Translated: CASSYSIGILTNEQFF.